The 23 T cell receptor beta chains given below trace back to one sample, sequenced in a study of cytomegalovirus exposure and HLA in healthy donors (dated by TCRdb to the late 2010s). The library was made by the immunoSEQ multiplex PCR assay. A mixture of 60 forward primers for TCR Vbeta segments and 13 reverse primers for TCR Jbeta segments was used in the multiplex PCR. TCRdb's version of the immuneACCESS table is confined to in-frame rearrangements and falls short of the full clone set. An unresolved V gene accounts for under half of the shortfall where checked; the remainder is of unknown origin. The sample table contains 100,000 to 150,000 clones; only one count was recorded for roughly 85% of them. In total, the top ten clones hold roughly 1.2% of the sample. Sequencing was carried out using PBMCs. These receptors were taken from a boy younger than 18 in good health and CMV-seronegative.

The chain couples TRBV6-5 to TRBJ2-1; TRBD2 matches at 9 bases. The CDR3 loop spans 16 amino acids. V dropped 4 bases and J dropped 0; count of bases not matched to a gene: 4. From germline, CDR1 is MNHEY and CDR2 SVGAGI. The CDR3, as DNA: TGTGCCAGCAGTTGGGCTAGCGGGAACTCCTACAATGAGCAGTTCTTC. Protein sequence: CASSWASGNSYNEQFF.

The table lists this clone with a few counts. This sequence joins TRBV5-6 and TRBJ2-2, with 9 bases that match TRBD2. This CDR3 has 17 amino acids. The ends lost 1 base at V and 6 bases at J; junction bases unmatched: 10. Germline CDR1 and CDR2: SGHDT and YYEEEE. This CDR3 reads CASSLTAREGSAGELFF. CDR3 DNA: TGTGCCAGCAGCTTGACGGCGCGGGAGGGCAGCGCCGGGGAGCTGTTTTTT.

The rearrangement links TRBV5-1 to TRBJ2-7, with TRBD1 matching over 10 bases. Unmatched junction bases numbered 5, after V lost 4 bases and J lost 4 bases. This CDR3 region has 14 residues. The germline V gene encodes CDR1 SGHRS and CDR2 YFSETQ. The CDR3 reads CASSPDRGVYEQYF. In DNA form, the CDR3 reads TGCGCCAGCAGCCCGGACAGGGGGGTATACGAGCAGTACTTC.

Written as DNA, the CDR3 is TGTGCCAGTACCTTAGAGGCCGGAGCCCCCTCTGGAAACACCATATATTTT. It translates to CASTLEAGAPSGNTIYF. The V gene is TRBV19, the J gene TRBJ1-3; D ambiguous. The V gene's germline CDR1 is LNHDA and CDR2 SQIVND (reference sequence). The CDR3 sequence is 17 residues long. The ends were cut back, 7 bases at V and 0 bases at J, with 19 bases in the middle.

The chain has TRBV7-2 and TRBJ2-1; the match to TRBD2 covers 9 bases. The CDR3 loop spans 13 amino acids. V shed 6 bases and J 8 bases; nucleotides not matched to a gene: 5. CDR1 and CDR2 (germline): SGHTA, FQGNSA. Here the CDR3 DNA reads TGTGCCAGCAGGGGGACTAGCTGGGATGAGCAGTTCTTC. Protein product: CASRGTSWDEQFF.

This chain connects TRBV29-1 to TRBJ1-1, with no clear D. CDR3 length: 11 residues. Germline CDR1 is SQVTM and CDR2 is ANQGSEA. Trimming took off 7 bases at V and 0 bases at J, with 6 bases between the two ends. The CDR3 loop is CSGAVNTEAFF. In DNA form, the CDR3 reads TGCAGCGGGGCAGTGAACACTGAAGCTTTCTTT.

This clone showed up just once. The genes are TRBV30 and TRBJ1-2; D unresolved. The CDR3 consists of 14 residues. The V end lost 0 bases, the J end lost 7 bases, and 15 bases lay between the germline ends. Germline V lookup: CDR1 GTSNPN, CDR2 SVGIG (reference sequence). CDR3 residues: CAWSVLGGLSGYTF. The CDR3 DNA is TGTGCCTGGAGTGTGCTGGGAGGGCTGAGTGGCTACACCTTC.

This sequence joins TRBV4-3 and TRBJ1-2, with a tentative D call TRBD1 (5 bases). From germline, CDR1 is LGHNA and CDR2 YSLEER. This CDR3 is 14 amino acids long. V lost 2 bases, J lost 8 bases, and 15 bases lay in between. The CDR3 DNA is TGCGCCAGCAGCCAATTGGAGGGGCTGGGGGGCTACACCTTC. Amino acid sequence: CASSQLEGLGGYTF.

The CDR3 protein is CASSRGQGENTEAFF. The CDR3 DNA sequence: TGTGCCAGCAGCCGGGGACAGGGGGAGAACACTGAAGCTTTCTTT. The genes are TRBV7-9 and TRBJ1-1; the match to TRBD1 covers 11 bases. The CDR3 spans 15 residues. The germline V gene encodes CDR1 SEHNR and CDR2 FQNEAQ (reference sequence). After removal of 5 bases from V and 1 base from J, the junction contained 3 bases not matched to a gene.

This clone appeared once. The gene calls are TRBV7-2 and TRBJ1-1; D gene uncertain. Per germline, CDR1 SGHTA and CDR2 FQGNSA. Trimming removed 1 base from V and 1 base from J, with 7 bases in between. The CDR3 totals 14 residues. The CDR3 is CASSLDQSNTEAFF. The CDR3 DNA follows: TGTGCCAGCAGCTTAGATCAGTCGAACACTGAAGCTTTCTTT.

The V and J genes are TRBV5-1 and TRBJ1-1; a possible D gene is TRBD1 (5 bases). V was pared by 6 bases and J by 1 base, with 16 bases between. CDR3 size: 15 residues. The germline V gene encodes CDR1 SGHRS and CDR2 YFSETQ. CDR3 in amino acids: CASNPGVGGNTEAFF. The CDR3 bases are TGCGCCAGCAACCCGGGGGTGGGGGGGAACACTGAAGCTTTCTTT.

The rearrangement links TRBV5-6 to TRBJ2-5, with TRBD2 as a possible D gene (6 bases). The better agreement between TRBJ2-7 and the DNA end casts doubt on the J call. Germline assignment: CDR1 SGHDT and CDR2 YYEEEE. This CDR3 comprises 16 residues. In DNA form, the CDR3 reads TGTGCCAGCAGCCTCCCGACTGGCGGGGAAGCCTACGAGCAGTACTTC. Translating gives CASSLPTGGEAYEQYF.

Regarding this clone: The junction and the germline gene differ at one end; a read error may be behind it. The V call is TRBV27, the J call TRBJ2-7; tentative D call: TRBD1 (6 bases). Germline values: CDR1 MNHEY, CDR2 SMNVEV (reference sequence). The CDR3 consists of 13 residues. Here the CDR3 DNA reads TGTGCCACCAGTTTAAGGCAGGGGTACGAGCAGTACTTC. Its protein is CATSLRQGYEQYF.

The chain joins TRBV28 to TRBJ1-1; 9 bases fit TRBD1. Trimming cost V 6 bases and J 7 bases; bases outside gene matches: 3. Per germline, CDR1 MDHEN and CDR2 SYDVKM. This CDR3 contains 12 residues. CDR3 coding DNA: TGTGCCAGCAGCACAGGGGGCGGTGAAGCTTTCTTT. Translation gives CASSTGGGEAFF.

J is TRBJ2-5 and V is TRBV5-6; TRBD2 aligns across 11 bases. The CDR3 is 16 amino acids. Unmatched junction bases numbered 11, after V lost 3 bases and J lost 7 bases. The germline CDR1 and CDR2 sequences are SGHDT and YYEEEE. The CDR3 reads CASSSRGLAAVGTQYF. In nucleotides, the CDR3 is TGTGCCAGCAGCTCACGGGGACTAGCGGCCGTCGGGACCCAGTACTTC.

This rearrangement joins TRBV11-2 to TRBJ2-2; 8 nucleotides match TRBD1. CDR1 and CDR2 (germline): SGHAT, FQNNGV. The CDR3 is made up of 15 amino acids. Trimming at V came to 5 bases and at J to 6 bases, leaving 8 bases not matched to a gene. CDR3 bases: TGTGCCAGCAGCCCGCGGACAGGGACGTCCGGGGAGCTGTTTTTT. This codes for CASSPRTGTSGELFF.

V and J are TRBV30 and TRBJ2-1, with 9 bases that match TRBD2. CDR3 length equals 15 residues. Germline CDR1 and CDR2: GTSNPN and SVGIG (reference sequence). V dropped 4 bases and J dropped 6; count of bases not matched to a gene: 10. CDR3 nucleotides: TGTGCCTGGACTTGGGCTAGCGGGATAAGCAATGAGCAGTTCTTC. Its translation is CAWTWASGISNEQFF.

The J gene is TRBJ2-1, the V gene TRBV30, with TRBD2 matching over 7 bases. Trimming cost V 2 bases and J 7 bases; bases outside gene matches: 8. The V gene's germline CDR1 is GTSNPN and CDR2 SVGIG (reference sequence). The CDR3 consists of 14 residues. The CDR3 bases are TGTGCCTGGAGTTCCGAGCGGGACTCTAATGAGCAGTTCTTC. This codes for CAWSSERDSNEQFF.

The chain recombines TRBV10-3 with TRBJ1-5, with 7 bases that match TRBD1. This CDR3 has 17 amino acids. With 0 bases clipped from V and 6 bases from J, the junction kept 11 bases outside the gene matches. Germline V lookup: CDR1 ENHRY, CDR2 SYGVKD. CDR3 protein: CAISESETGHPGQPQHF. The DNA of the CDR3 is TGTGCCATCAGTGAGTCAGAGACAGGGCATCCCGGTCAGCCCCAGCATTTT.

The rearrangement uses TRBV14 and TRBJ1-6; 9 positions match TRBD1. This CDR3 has 17 residues. CDR1 and CDR2 (germline): SGHDN, FVKESK. V lost 2 bases to trimming and J lost 2 bases; unmatched junction nucleotides: 4. CDR3 residues: CASSQLTGGPYNSPLHF. In DNA, the CDR3 is TGTGCCAGCAGCCAACTTACAGGGGGCCCCTATAATTCACCCCTCCACTTT.

V and J are TRBV5-1 and TRBJ2-1; D gene ambiguous. The CDR3 runs 15 residues. V shed 4 bases and J shed 5 bases, with 16 bases lying between them. Per germline, CDR1 SGHRS and CDR2 YFSETQ. CDR3 coding DNA: TGCGCCAGCAGCAGTAGTCCTCCTACGGACAATGAGCAGTTCTTC. Its protein product is CASSSSPPTDNEQFF.

The gene calls are TRBV2 and TRBJ2-6; TRBD1 is a possible D gene (6 bases). The V and J ends lost 4 bases and 1 base respectively, with 8 bases between them. The CDR3 runs to 15 residues. CDR1 and CDR2 from the germline V gene are SNHLY and FYNNEI. In DNA form, the CDR3 reads TGTGCCAGCAGTGGCGACAGGTCTGGGGCCAACGTCCTGACTTTC. It yields the protein CASSGDRSGANVLTF.

The chain joins TRBV7-9 to TRBJ2-3; 7 bases are shared with TRBD2. The CDR3 length is 16 residues. Per the germline V gene, CDR1 is SEHNR and CDR2 is FQNEAQ (reference sequence). Trimming removed 3 bases from V and 0 bases from J; junction bases left unmatched: 6. As DNA, the CDR3 is TGTGCCAGCAGCTTGAGCGGGGTCATTAGCACAGATACGCAGTATTTT. Its protein product is CASSLSGVISTDTQYF.